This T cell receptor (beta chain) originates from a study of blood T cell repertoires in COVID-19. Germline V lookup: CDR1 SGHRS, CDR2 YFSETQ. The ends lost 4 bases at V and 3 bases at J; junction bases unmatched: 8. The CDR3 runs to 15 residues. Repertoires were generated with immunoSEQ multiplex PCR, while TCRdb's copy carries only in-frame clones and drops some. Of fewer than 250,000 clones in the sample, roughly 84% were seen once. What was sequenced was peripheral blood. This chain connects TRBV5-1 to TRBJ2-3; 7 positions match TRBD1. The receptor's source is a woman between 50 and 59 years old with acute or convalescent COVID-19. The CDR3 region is CASSTGTVGTDTQYF. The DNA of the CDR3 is TGCGCCAGCAGCACCGGGACAGTGGGTACAGATACGCAGTATTTT.